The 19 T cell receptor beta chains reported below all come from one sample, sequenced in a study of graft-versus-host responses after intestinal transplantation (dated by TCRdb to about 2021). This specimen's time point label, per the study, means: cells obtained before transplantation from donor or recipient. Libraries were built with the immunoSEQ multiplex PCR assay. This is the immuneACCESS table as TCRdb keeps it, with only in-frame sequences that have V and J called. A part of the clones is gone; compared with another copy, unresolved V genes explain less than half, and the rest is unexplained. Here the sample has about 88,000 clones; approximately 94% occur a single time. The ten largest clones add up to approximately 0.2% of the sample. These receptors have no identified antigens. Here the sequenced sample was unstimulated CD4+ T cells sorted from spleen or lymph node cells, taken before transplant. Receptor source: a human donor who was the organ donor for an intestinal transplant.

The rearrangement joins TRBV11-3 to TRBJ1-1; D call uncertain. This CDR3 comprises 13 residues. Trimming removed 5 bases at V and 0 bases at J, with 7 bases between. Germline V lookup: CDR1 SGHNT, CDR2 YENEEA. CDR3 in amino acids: CASSRHLNTEAFF. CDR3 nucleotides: TGTGCCAGCAGCCGGCACCTGAACACTGAAGCTTTCTTT.

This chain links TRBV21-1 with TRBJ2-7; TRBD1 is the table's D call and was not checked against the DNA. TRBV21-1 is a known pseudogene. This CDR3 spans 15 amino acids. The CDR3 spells CASSKRGQQIYEQYF. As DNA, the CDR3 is TGTGCCAGCAGCAAACGGGGACAGCAGATCTACGAGCAGTACTTC.

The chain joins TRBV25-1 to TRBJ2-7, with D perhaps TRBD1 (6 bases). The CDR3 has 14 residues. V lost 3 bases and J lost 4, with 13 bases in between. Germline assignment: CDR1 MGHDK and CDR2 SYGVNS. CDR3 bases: TGTGCCAGCAGTGATCGGGGCAGGGGATACGAGCAGTACTTC. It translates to CASSDRGRGYEQYF.

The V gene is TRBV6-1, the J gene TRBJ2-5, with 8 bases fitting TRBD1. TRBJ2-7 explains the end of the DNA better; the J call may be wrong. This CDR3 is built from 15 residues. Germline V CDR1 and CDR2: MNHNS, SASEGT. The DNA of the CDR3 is TGTGCCAGCACTAGAACAGGGGGAAGCTCCTACGAGCAGTACTTC. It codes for CASTRTGGSSYEQYF.

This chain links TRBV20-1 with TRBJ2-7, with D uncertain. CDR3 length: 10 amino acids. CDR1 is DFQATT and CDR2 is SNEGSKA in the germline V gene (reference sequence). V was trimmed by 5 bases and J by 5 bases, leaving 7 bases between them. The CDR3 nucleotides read TGCAGTGCTGGACGGGACGAGCAGTACTTC. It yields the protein CSAGRDEQYF.

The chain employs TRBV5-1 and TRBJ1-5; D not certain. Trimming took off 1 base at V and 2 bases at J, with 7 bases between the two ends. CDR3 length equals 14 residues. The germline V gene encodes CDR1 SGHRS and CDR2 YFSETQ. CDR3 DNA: TGCGCCAGCAGCTTGTCGCCGGGCAATCAGCCCCAGCATTTT. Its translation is CASSLSPGNQPQHF.

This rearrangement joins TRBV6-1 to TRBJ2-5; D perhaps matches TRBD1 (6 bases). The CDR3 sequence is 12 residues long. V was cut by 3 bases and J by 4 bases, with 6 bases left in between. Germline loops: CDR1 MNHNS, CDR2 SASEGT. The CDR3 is CASSDRGETQYF. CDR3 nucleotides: TGTGCCAGCAGTGACAGGGGAGAGACCCAGTACTTC.

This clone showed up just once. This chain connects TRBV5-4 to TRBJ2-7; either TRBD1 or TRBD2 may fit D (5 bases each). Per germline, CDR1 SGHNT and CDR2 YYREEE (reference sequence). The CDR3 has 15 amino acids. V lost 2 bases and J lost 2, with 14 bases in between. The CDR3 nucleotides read TGTGCCAGCAGCTTACGGGACGGCGGGCCCTACGAGCAGTACTTC. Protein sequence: CASSLRDGGPYEQYF.

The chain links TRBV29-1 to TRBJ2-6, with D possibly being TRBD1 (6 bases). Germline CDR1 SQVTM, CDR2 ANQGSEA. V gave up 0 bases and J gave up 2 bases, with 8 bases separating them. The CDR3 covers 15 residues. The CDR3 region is CSVEDYRAGANVLTF. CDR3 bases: TGCAGCGTTGAAGATTACAGGGCTGGGGCCAACGTCCTGACTTTC.

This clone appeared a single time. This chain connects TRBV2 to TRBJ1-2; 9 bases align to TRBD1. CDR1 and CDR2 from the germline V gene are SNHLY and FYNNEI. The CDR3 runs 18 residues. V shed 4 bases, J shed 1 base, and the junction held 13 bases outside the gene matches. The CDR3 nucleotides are TGTGCCAGCAGTGGGGCCGGGACAGGGAATTTGGGTAACTATGGCTACACCTTC. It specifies CASSGAGTGNLGNYGYTF.

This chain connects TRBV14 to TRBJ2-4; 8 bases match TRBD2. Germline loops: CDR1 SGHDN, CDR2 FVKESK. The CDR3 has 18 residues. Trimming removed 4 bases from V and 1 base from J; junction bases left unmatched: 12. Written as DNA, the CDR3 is TGTGCCAGCAGCCTAAAGGCGGGGGGCTGGATGGCCAAAAACATTCAGTACTTC. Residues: CASSLKAGGWMAKNIQYF.

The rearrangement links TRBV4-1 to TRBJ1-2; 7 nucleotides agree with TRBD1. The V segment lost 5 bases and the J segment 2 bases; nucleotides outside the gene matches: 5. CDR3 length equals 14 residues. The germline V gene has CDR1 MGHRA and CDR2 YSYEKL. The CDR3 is CASSFGTENYGYTF. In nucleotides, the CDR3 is TGCGCCAGCAGCTTCGGGACAGAGAACTATGGCTACACCTTC.

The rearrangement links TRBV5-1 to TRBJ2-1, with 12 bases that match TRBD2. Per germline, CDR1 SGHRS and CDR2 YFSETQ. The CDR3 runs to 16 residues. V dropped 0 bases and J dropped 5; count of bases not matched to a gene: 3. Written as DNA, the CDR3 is TGCGCCAGCAGCTTGGCTAGCGGGGGGGTCGACAATGAGCAGTTCTTC. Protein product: CASSLASGGVDNEQFF.

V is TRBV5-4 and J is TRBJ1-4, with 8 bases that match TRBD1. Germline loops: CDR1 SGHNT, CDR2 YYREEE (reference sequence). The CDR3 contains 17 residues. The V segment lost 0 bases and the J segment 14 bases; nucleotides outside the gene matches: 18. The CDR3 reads CASSLGPPAGQVNSLFF. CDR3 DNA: TGTGCCAGCAGCTTGGGGCCCCCAGCGGGACAGGTCAATTCTCTGTTTTTT.

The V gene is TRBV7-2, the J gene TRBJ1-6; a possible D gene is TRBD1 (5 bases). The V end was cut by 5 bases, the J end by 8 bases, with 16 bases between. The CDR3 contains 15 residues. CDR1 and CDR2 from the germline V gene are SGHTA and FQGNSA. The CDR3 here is CASSISRGTYSPLHF. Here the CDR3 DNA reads TGTGCCAGCAGCATAAGCCGGGGCACCTATTCACCCCTCCACTTT. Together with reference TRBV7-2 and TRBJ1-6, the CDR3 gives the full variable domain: GAGVSQSPSNKVTEKGKDVELRCDPISGHTALYWYRQSLGQGLEFLIYFQGNSAPDKSGLPSDRFSAERTGGSVSTLTIQRTQQEDSAVYLCASSISRGTYSPLHFGNGTRLTVT.

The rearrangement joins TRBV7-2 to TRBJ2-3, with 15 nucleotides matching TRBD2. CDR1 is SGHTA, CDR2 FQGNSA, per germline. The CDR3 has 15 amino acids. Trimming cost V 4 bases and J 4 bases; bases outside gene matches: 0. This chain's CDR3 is CASSWTSGGADTQYF. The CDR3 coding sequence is TGTGCCAGCAGCTGGACTAGCGGGGGGGCAGATACGCAGTATTTT.

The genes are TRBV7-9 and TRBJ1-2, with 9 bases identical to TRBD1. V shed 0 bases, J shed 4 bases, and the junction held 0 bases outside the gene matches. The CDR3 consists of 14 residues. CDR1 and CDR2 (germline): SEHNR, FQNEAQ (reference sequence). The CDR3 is CASSLATGGYGYTF. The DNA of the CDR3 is TGTGCCAGCAGCTTAGCGACAGGGGGCTATGGCTACACCTTC.

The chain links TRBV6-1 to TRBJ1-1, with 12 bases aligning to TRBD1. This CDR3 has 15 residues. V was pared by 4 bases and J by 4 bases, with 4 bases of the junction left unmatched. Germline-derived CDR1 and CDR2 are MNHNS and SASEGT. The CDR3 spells CASSVPGQGATEAFF. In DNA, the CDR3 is TGTGCCAGCAGTGTTCCGGGACAGGGGGCCACTGAAGCTTTCTTT.

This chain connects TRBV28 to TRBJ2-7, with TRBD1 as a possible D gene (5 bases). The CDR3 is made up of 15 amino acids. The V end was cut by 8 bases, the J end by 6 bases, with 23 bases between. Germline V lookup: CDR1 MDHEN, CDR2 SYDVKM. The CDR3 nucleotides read TGTGCCAGCGTGGAGACAGCGCGTCGGACACGCGAGCAGTACTTC. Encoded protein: CASVETARRTREQYF.